This T cell receptor (beta chain) was sequenced during a study of control samples from healthy donors and cancer patients. Trimming stripped 4 bases from V and 3 bases from J, with 9 bases between. The CDR3 spans 13 residues. The V gene's germline CDR1 is MRHNA and CDR2 SNTAGT. Assay: immunoSEQ multiplex PCR; the TCRdb copy retains only in-frame clones and omits some. The profile shows 150,000 to 200,000 clones, about 90% of them singletons. This sequence was found in a woman aged 25 to 39 in good health. This sequence joins TRBV6-4 and TRBJ1-1; no clear D gene. The specimen was blood. CDR3 sequence (DNA): TGTGCCAGCAGTGCGGGTAGCTACACTGAAGCTTTCTTT. This translates into CASSAGSYTEAFF.